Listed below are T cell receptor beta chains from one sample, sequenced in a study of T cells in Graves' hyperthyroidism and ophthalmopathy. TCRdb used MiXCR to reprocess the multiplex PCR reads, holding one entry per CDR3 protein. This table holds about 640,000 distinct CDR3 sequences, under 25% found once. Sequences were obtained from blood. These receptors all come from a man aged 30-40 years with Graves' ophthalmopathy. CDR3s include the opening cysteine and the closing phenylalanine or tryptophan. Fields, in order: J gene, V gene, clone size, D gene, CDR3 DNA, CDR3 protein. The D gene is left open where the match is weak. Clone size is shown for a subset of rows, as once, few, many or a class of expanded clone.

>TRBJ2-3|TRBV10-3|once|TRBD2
TGTGCCATCAGTGAACGCGGGAGGACCGGCACAGATACGCAGTATTTT
CAISERGRTGTDTQYF
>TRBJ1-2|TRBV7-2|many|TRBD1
TGTGCCAGCAGCATACCGGGACAGAGAATTGATGGCTACACCTTC
CASSIPGQRIDGYTF
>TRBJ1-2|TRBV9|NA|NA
TGTGCCAGCGCAGTAGACGGTAGGGGGGGCGCAAAGGGCTACACCTTC
CASAVDGRGGAKGYTF
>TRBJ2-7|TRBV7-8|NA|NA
TGTGCCAGCAGCTTTAAACAGCTACGAGTGCAGTACTTC
CASSFKQLRVQYF
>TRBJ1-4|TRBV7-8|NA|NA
TGTGCCAGCAGCCCACCAGGGCCAACTAATGAAAAACTGTTTTTT
CASSPPGPTNEKLFF
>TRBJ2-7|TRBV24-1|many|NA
TGTGCCACCAGCCAGAGGGGGTTGAGCGAGCAGTACTTC
CATSQRGLSEQYF
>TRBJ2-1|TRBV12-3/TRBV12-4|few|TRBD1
TGTGCCAGCAGCTCCCGGGACAGGATTCACAATGAGCAGTTCTTC
CASSSRDRIHNEQFF
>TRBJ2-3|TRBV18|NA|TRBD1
TGTGCCAGCTCGCACCGGGGCCTGGACACAGGGGTGAGGGATACGCAGTATTTT
CASSHRGLDTGVRDTQYF
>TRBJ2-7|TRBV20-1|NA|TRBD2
TGCAGTTCTCTAGCGGGAGGAGCCTACGAGCAGTACTTC
CSSLAGGAYEQYF
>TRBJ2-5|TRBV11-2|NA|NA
TGTGCCAGCAGCTTAGGGTCCCACCTAGCGTACCTCCAAGAGACCCAGTACTTC
CASSLGSHLAYLQETQYF
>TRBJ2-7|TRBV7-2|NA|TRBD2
TGTGCCAGCAGCTTATATCTAGCGGGATCCTACGAGCAGTACTTC
CASSLYLAGSYEQYF
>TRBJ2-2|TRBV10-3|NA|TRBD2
TGTGCCATCAGGGCGGGGGACACCGGGGAGCTGTTTTTT
CAIRAGDTGELFF
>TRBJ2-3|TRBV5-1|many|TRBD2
TGCGCCAGCAGCTTTGGGACTAGCGGCACAGATACGCAGTATTTT
CASSFGTSGTDTQYF
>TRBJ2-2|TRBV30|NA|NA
TGTGCCTGGAGACCACAGGGCGCGGGGAACACCGGGGAGCTGCTTTTT
CAWRPQGAGNTGELLF
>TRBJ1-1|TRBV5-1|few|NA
TGCGCCAGCAGCTTCTGGGGTGGCACTGAAGCTTTCTTT
CASSFWGGTEAFF
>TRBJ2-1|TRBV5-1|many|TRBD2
TGCGCCAGCAGCTTGGCCGGGACTAGTCCCTACAATGAGCAGTTCTTC
CASSLAGTSPYNEQFF
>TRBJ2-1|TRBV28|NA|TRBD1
TGTGCCAGCCAGACAGGGGGCTATTACAATGAGCAGTTCTTC
CASQTGGYYNEQFF
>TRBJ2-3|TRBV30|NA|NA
TGTGCCTGCCAACCACCGGGACTCCGGAGCACAGATACGCAGTATTTT
CACQPPGLRSTDTQYF
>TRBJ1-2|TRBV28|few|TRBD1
TGTGCCAGCAGTCCAGACCCCCGTAGGACAGGTGGCTACACCTTC
CASSPDPRRTGGYTF
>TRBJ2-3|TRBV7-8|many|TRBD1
TGTGCCAGCAGTCCTGACAGGGGGCGCACAGATACGCAGTATTTT
CASSPDRGRTDTQYF
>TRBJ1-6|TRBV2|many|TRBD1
TGTGCCAGCAGAGGTGGGACAGGCCTCTATAATTCACCCCTCCACTTT
CASRGGTGLYNSPLHF
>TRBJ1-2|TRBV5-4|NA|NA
TGTGCCAGCAGCTTGAAGGGCTCTAACTATGGCTACACCTTC
CASSLKGSNYGYTF
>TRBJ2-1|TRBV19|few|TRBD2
TGTGCCAGTAGTTGGGGCCCGGGAGGGTATGAGCAGTTCTTC
CASSWGPGGYEQFF
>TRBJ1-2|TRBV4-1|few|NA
TGCGCCAGCAGCCAAGAACGTGGACAGTGGGTCTATGGCTACACCTTC
CASSQERGQWVYGYTF
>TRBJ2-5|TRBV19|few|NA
TGTGCCAGTAGTAGGGGAGTAAAAGAGACCCAGTACTTC
CASSRGVKETQYF
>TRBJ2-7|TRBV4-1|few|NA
TGCGCCAGCAGCCAAGGACCAGGCGAGTACGAGCAGTACTTC
CASSQGPGEYEQYF
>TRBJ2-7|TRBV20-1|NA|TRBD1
TGCAGTGCTCCTAGGACAGGGGAGATCCGCGAGCAGTACTTC
CSAPRTGEIREQYF
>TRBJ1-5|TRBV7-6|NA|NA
TGTGCCAGCAGCTTAGTAATTGGCAATCAGCCCCAGCATTTT
CASSLVIGNQPQHF
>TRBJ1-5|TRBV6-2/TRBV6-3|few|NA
TGTGCCAGCAGTACGACAGAAGTCAATCAGCCCCAGCATTTT
CASSTTEVNQPQHF
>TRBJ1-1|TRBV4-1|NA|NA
TGCGCCAGCAGCCCGGCGGGGCAGGGGCTCACTGAAGCTTTCTTT
CASSPAGQGLTEAFF
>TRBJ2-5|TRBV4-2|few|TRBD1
TGTGCCAGCAGCTCAGGCTCGGGACAGGGCCGGGAGACCCAGTACTTC
CASSSGSGQGRETQYF
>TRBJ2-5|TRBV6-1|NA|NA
TGTGCCAGCACCGAATCGGGGAAAGAGACCCAGTACTTC
CASTESGKETQYF
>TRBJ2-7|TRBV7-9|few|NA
TGTGCCAGCAGCCCCCTAGAGTCTTACGAGCAGTACTTC
CASSPLESYEQYF
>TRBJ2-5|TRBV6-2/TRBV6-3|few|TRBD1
TGTGCCAGCAGTCGCCCGGGACAGGGCCAAGGGACCCAGTACTTC
CASSRPGQGQGTQYF
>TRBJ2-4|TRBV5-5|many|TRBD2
TGTGCCAGCAGCCCGGGACTAGCGCTTGCCAAAAACATTCAGTACTTC
CASSPGLALAKNIQYF
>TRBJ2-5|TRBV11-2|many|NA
TGTGCCAGCAGCTTACTCCAAGGGCCAACCGGGGGGACCCAGTACTTC
CASSLLQGPTGGTQYF
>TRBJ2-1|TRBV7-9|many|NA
TGTGCCATTCATCAGGAGGGTGTCTCCTACAATGAGCAGTTCTTC
CAIHQEGVSYNEQFF
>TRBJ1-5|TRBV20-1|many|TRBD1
TGCAGTGCTACTGACAGGGATCGAAATCAGCCCCAGCATTTT
CSATDRDRNQPQHF
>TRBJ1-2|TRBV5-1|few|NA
TGCGCCAGCAGCTTCGATCTGAGCTATGGCTACACCTTC
CASSFDLSYGYTF
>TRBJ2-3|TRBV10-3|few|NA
TGTGCCATTGGGACAGTAGCGGGTGTAAGCACAGATACGCAGTATTTT
CAIGTVAGVSTDTQYF
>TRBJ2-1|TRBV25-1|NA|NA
TGTGCCAGCAGTGACGGTGGGGGGACGGGCTCCTACAATGAGCAGTTCTTC
CASSDGGGTGSYNEQFF
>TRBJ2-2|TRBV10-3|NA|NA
TGTGCCATCAGTGAGTCGACGGGGCCGAGCGGGGAGCTGTTTTTT
CAISESTGPSGELFF
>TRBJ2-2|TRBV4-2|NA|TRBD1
TGTGCCAGCAGCCCAATACGGACAGGGGGCCACCAAGCGAACACCGGGGAGCTGTTTTTT
CASSPIRTGGHQANTGELFF
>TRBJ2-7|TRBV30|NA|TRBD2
TGTGCCTGTTTCCCGAGACTAGCGGGACTTGGCGAGCAGTACTTC
CACFPRLAGLGEQYF
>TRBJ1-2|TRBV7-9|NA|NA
TGTGCCAGCAGCTTAGCGGATGAAGGGTTGTATGGCTACACCTTC
CASSLADEGLYGYTF
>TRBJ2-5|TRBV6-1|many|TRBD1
TGTGCCAGCAGTTTCGCCGGGACAGTTGGGGAGACCCAGTACTTC
CASSFAGTVGETQYF
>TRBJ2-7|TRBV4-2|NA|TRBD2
TGTGCCAGCAGCCAAGAAAGCGGGACCGAGCAGTACTTC
CASSQESGTEQYF
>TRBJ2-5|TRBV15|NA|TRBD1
TGTGCCACCAGCAGAGTCCGGGACAGGGCGGGAGAGACCCAGTACTTC
CATSRVRDRAGETQYF
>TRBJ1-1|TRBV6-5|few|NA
TGTGCCAGCAGTTACTCGGACAGTAGGAGCGCTTTCTTT
CASSYSDSRSAFF
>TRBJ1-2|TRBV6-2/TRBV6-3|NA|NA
TGTGCCAGCAGTATCCCTCCGGTTGGGAGTGGCTACACCTTC
CASSIPPVGSGYTF
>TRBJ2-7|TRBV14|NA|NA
TGTGCCAGCAGCCAAGGAACCGGGGATTACGAGCAGTACTTC
CASSQGTGDYEQYF
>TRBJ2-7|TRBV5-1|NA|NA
TGCGCCAGCAGCTTGGAACCCGACAGTCAGTACTACGAGCAGTACTTC
CASSLEPDSQYYEQYF
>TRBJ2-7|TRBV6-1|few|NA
TGTGCCAGCAGTGAAGATGCCCACGAGCAGTACTTC
CASSEDAHEQYF
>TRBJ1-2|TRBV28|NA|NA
TGTGCCAGCAGTACCGGGGAGGGAGGATTCTATGGCTACACCTTC
CASSTGEGGFYGYTF
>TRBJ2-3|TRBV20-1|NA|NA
TGCAGTGCTTCGCAGGGTGGAATAGGAGGTACGCAGTATTTT
CSASQGGIGGTQYF